This entry lists 2 T cell receptor beta chains sequenced from one sample in a study of T cell repertoires in cytomegalovirus infection. Each CDR3 protein is one row after TCRdb ran MiXCR on the reads. The table shows 700,000 to 900,000 distinct CDR3 sequences, with 25% to 30% occurring only once. The antigens these receptors bind are not known. Sequences were derived from cultured CD8+ T cells from PBMCs, sampled from culture after CMV antigen stimulation. The receptor set was obtained from a human donor in good health (CMV status not recorded). Some clones in this sample may be carry-over from other donors' samples.

This clonotype has just a few counts. The rearrangement uses TRBV7-9 and TRBJ1-4; D perhaps matches TRBD1 (6 bases). CDR3 size: 13 residues. Germline V gene lookup returns CDR1 SEHNR and CDR2 FQNEAQ (reference sequence). With 8 bases removed from V and 6 bases from J, the gap between germline ends came to 13 bases. CDR3 region: CASRSGADEKLFF. In DNA, the CDR3 is TGTGCCAGCCGCTCGGGGGCTGATGAAAAACTGTTTTTT. Complete variable domain (other parts from reference TRBV7-9 and TRBJ1-4): DTGVSQNPRHKITKRGQNVTFRCDPISEHNRLYWYRQTLGQGPEFLTYFQNEAQLEKSRLLSDRFSAERPKGSFSTLEIQRTEQGDSAMYLCASRSGADEKLFFGSGTQLSVL.

This clonotype was detected a few times. CDR3 bases: TGTGCCAGCAGCGAAAGAAACGACGAGCAGTACTTC. Encoded protein: CASSERNDEQYF. V usage is TRBV6-1 and J usage is TRBJ2-7; D unclear. The V gene's germline CDR1 is MNHNS and CDR2 SASEGT. There are 12 residues in the CDR3. V was pared by 6 bases and J by 5 bases, with 11 bases between.